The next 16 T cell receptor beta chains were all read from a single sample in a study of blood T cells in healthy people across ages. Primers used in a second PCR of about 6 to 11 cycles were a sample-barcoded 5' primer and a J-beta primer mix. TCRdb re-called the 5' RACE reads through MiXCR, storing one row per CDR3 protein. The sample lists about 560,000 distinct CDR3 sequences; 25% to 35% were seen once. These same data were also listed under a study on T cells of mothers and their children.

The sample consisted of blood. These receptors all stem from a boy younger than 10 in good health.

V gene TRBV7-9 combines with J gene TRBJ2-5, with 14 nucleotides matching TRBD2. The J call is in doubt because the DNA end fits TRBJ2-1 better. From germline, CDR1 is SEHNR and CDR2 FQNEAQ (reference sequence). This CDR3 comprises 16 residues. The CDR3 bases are TGTGCCAGCAGCGGGACTAGCGGGGGCCGGAGGAATGAGCAGTTCTTC. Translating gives CASSGTSGGRRNEQFF.

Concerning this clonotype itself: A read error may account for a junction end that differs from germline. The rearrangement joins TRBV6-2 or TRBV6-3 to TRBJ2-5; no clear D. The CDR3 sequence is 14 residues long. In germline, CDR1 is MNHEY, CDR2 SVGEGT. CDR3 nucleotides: TGTGCCAGCAGTAACTCCCGCACCCAAGAGACCCAGTACTTC. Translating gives CASSNSRTQETQYF.

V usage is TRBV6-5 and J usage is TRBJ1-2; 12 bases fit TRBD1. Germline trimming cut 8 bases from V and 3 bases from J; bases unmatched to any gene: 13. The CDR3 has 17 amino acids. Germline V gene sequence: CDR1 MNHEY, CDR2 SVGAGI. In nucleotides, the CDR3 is TGTGCCAGCCGTCCCGGGACAGGGGGCGGTTTTGACTATGGCTACACCTTC. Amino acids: CASRPGTGGGFDYGYTF.

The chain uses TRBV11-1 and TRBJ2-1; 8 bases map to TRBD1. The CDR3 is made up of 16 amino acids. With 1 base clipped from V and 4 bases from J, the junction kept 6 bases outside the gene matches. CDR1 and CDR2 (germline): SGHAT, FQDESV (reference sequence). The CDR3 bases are TGTGCCAGCAGCTTAGAACAGGGGGTTTTTTACAATGAGCAGTTCTTC. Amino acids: CASSLEQGVFYNEQFF.

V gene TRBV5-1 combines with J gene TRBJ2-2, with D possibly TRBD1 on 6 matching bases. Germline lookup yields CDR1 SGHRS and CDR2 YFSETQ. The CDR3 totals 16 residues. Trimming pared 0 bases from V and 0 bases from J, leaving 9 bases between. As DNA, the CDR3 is TGCGCCAGCAGCTTGGTGGGGGCCTCGAACACCGGGGAGCTGTTTTTT. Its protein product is CASSLVGASNTGELFF.

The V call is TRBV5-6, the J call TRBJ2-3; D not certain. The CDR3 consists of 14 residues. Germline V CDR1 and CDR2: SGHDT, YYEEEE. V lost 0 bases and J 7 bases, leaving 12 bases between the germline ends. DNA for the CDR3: TGTGCCAGCAGCTTGGGAACTGACTTCTATACGCAGTATTTT. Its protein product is CASSLGTDFYTQYF.

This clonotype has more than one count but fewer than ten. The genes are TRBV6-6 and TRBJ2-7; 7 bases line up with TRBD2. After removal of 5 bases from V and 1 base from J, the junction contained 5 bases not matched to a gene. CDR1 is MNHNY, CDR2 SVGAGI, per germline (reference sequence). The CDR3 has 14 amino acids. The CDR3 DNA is TGTGCCAGCAGTGGGAGGGGACTTTCCTACGAGCAGTACTTC. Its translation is CASSGRGLSYEQYF.

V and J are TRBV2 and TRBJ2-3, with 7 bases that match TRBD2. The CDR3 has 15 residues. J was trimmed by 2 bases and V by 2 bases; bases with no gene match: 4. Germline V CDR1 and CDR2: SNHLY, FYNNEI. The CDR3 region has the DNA TGTGCCAGCAGTGAAAAAGCGGGGTCCACAGATACGCAGTATTTT. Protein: CASSEKAGSTDTQYF.

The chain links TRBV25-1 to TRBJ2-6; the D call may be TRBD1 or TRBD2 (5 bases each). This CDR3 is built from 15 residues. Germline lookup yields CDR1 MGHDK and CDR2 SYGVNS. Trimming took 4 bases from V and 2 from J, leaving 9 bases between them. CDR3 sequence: CASSALGAGANVLTF. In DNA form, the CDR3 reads TGTGCCAGCAGTGCACTGGGGGCTGGGGCCAACGTCCTGACTTTC.

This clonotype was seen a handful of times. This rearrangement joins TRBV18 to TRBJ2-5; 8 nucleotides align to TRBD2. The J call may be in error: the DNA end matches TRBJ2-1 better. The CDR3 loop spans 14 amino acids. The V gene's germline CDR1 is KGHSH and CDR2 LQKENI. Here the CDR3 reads CASSPPAGGDEQFF. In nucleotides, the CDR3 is TGTGCCAGCTCACCACCGGCGGGGGGAGATGAGCAGTTCTTC.

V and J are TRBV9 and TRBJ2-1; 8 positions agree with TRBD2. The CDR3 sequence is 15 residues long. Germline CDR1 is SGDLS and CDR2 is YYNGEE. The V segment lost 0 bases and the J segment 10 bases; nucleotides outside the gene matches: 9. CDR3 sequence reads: CASSVGGGGGSEQFF. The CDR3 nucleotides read TGTGCCAGCAGCGTAGGTGGGGGCGGGGGGTCCGAGCAGTTCTTC. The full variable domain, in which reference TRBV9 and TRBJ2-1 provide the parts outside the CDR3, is DSGVTQTPKHLITATGQRVTLRCSPRSGDLSVYWYQQSLDQGLQFLIQYYNGEERAKGNILERFSAQQFPDLHSELNLSSLELGDSALYFCASSVGGGGGSEQFFGPGTRLTVL.

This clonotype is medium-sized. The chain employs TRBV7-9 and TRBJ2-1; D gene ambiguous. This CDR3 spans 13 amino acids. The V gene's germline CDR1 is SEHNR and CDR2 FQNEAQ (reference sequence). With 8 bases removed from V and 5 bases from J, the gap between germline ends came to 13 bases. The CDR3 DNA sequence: TGTGCCAGCGTAAAAACACCTAACAATGAGCAGTTCTTC. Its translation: CASVKTPNNEQFF.

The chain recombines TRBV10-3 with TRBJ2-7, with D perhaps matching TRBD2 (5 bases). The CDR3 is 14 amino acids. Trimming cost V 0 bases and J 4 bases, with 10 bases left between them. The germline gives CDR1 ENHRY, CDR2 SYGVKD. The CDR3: CAISESASYYEQYF. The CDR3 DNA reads TGTGCCATCAGTGAGTCTGCTAGCTATTACGAGCAGTACTTC.

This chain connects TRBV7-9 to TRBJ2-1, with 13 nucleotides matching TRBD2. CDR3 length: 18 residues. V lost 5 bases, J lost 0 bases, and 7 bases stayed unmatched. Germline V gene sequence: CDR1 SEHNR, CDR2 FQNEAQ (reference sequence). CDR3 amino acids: CASSGTSGDRSSYNEQFF. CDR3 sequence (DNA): TGTGCCAGCAGCGGGACTAGCGGGGACCGCAGCTCCTACAATGAGCAGTTCTTC.

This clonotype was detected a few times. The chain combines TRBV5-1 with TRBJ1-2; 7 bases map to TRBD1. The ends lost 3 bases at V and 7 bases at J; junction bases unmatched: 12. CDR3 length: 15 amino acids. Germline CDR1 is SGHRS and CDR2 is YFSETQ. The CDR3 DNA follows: TGCGCCAGCAGCTCCCAGGGGGGGACTATCTCTGGCTACACCTTC. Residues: CASSSQGGTISGYTF.

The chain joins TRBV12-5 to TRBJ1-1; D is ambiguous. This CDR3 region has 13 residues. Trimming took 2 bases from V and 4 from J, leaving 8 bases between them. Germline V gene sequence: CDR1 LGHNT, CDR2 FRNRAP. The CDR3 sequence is CASGLREGTEAFF. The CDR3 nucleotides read TGTGCTAGTGGTTTGAGGGAGGGCACTGAAGCTTTCTTT.